Listed here is a single T cell receptor (beta chain). The record originates from a study of blood T cell repertoires in COVID-19. Only in-frame clones appear in the TCRdb table, and some are missing; sequencing was by immunoSEQ multiplex PCR. The sample holds about 140,000 clones; more than 70% are singletons and the top ten take 5% to 7%. The CDR3 spans 14 residues. Per the germline V gene, CDR1 is WSHSY and CDR2 is SAAADI. The J segment lost 6 bases and the V segment lost 8 bases, leaving 9 bases of the junction unmatched. Sequencing was performed on PBMCs or T cells enriched from blood (not recorded which). The chain has TRBV10-2 and TRBJ1-5; 8 bases are shared with TRBD1. This receptor was obtained from a man aged 35 to 55 with acute COVID-19. The CDR3 DNA follows: TGCGCCAGCGGGGGGCAGGGGGCAGGTCAGCCCCAGCATTTT. It encodes CASGGQGAGQPQHF.